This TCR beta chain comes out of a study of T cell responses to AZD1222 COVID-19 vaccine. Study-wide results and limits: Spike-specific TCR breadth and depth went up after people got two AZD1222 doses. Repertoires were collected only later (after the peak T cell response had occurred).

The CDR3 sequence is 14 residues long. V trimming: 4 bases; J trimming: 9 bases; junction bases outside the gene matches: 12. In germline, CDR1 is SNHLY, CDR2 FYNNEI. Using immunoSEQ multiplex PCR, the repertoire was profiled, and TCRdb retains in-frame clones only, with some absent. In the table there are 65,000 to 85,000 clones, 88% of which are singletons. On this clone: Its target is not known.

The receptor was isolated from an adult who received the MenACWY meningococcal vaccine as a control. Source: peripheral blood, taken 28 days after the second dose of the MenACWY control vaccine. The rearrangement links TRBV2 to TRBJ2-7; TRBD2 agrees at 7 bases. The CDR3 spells CASSVGGDVRVQYF. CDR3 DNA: TGTGCCAGCAGTGTGGGGGGGGATGTTCGGGTGCAGTACTTC.